This T cell receptor beta chain originates from a study of CD8+CD57+ T cells in acquired aplastic anemia. This CDR3 spans 15 amino acids. The germline V gene has CDR1 SGHAT and CDR2 FQNNGV. All patients picked for sequencing had shown, by flow cytometry, an expansion of CD8+CD57+ cells. The study profiled TCR beta VDJ and CDR3 using genomic DNA as template. Each CDR3 protein gets one entry after TCRdb re-called the reads with MiXCR. The sample holds about 200,000 distinct CDR3 sequences, less than 60% seen once. In the case of this clonotype: The junction differs from germline at one of its ends, possibly a read error.

The source is a human donor with aplastic anemia. The material sequenced was sorted CD4+, CD8+, or CD8+CD57+ T cells (not recorded which) from PBMCs. The chain employs TRBV11-2 and TRBJ2-5, with 10 bases fitting TRBD1. The CDR3 reads CASSQRTGGKETQCF. The CDR3 DNA reads TGTGCCAGCAGCCAACGGACAGGGGGGAAAGAGACCCAGTGCTTC.